One and the same sample provided the 18 T cell receptor beta chains below, sequenced in a study of response to subunit inactivated influenza vaccine. One entry per CDR3 protein results from TCRdb running MiXCR on the RT-PCR reads. The sample lists more than 700,000 distinct CDR3 sequences, approximately 22% occurring once. The material was PBMCs from blood, obtained approximately 5 days after vaccination. These TCRs come from a man aged 45-65 years who received an inactivated influenza vaccine.

V and J are TRBV28 and TRBJ2-7; tentative D call: TRBD2 (6 bases). V gave up 5 bases and J gave up 2 bases, with 16 bases separating them. CDR3 length: 15 amino acids. Germline CDR1 and CDR2: MDHEN and SYDVKM. CDR3 DNA: TGTGCCAGCAGTCCGAAACTAGCTTCCACCTACGAGCAGTACTTC. This translates into CASSPKLASTYEQYF.

The CDR3, as DNA: TGTGCCAGCAGCTTAGGCTACCAAAGAGGCAATGAGCAGTTCTTC. This encodes CASSLGYQRGNEQFF. The chain links TRBV7-2 to TRBJ2-1; no clear D. V lost 1 base, J lost 6 bases, and 13 bases lay in between. The CDR3 is 15 residues long. From germline, CDR1 is SGHTA and CDR2 FQGNSA.

This chain links TRBV4-3 with TRBJ2-7, with D perhaps matching TRBD1 (5 bases). This CDR3 spans 14 amino acids. Germline-derived CDR1 and CDR2 are LGHNA and YSLEER. V lost 2 bases, J lost 6 bases, and 14 bases lay in between. CDR3 coding DNA: TGCGCCAGCAGCCAAATTATAGGGGCATCCGAGCAGTACTTC. Residues: CASSQIIGASEQYF.

This clonotype was recorded a few times. This rearrangement joins TRBV5-1 to TRBJ2-7; 9 bases align to TRBD2. The CDR3 runs to 13 residues. Germline loops: CDR1 SGHRS, CDR2 YFSETQ. V shed 4 bases and J 6 bases; nucleotides not matched to a gene: 5. The CDR3 coding sequence is TGCGCCAGCAGCGCGGGACTAGCCGGCGAGCAGTACTTC. It codes for CASSAGLAGEQYF.

This chain links TRBV29-1 with TRBJ2-5, with TRBD1 as a possible D gene (6 bases). The V gene lost 7 bases and the J gene lost 7 bases, with 16 bases spanning the gap. The CDR3 is made up of 12 amino acids. Germline values: CDR1 SQVTM, CDR2 ANQGSEA. CDR3 sequence (DNA): TGCAGCGCCCGACAGCGCAGGGGGACCCAGTACTTC. As protein: CSARQRRGTQYF.

This clonotype came up many times. The chain carries TRBV7-9 and TRBJ2-7; 7 bases align to TRBD1. Germline V gene sequence: CDR1 SEHNR, CDR2 FQNEAQ (reference sequence). Trimming cost V 4 bases and J 0 bases; bases outside gene matches: 3. This CDR3 is built from 14 residues. This CDR3 is CASSSGTDSYEQYF. CDR3 nucleotide sequence: TGTGCCAGCAGCTCCGGGACAGACTCCTACGAGCAGTACTTC.

The chain's CDR3 is CASSRTDDSKQFF. In DNA form, the CDR3 reads TGTGCCAGCAGCCGCACCGACGACAGCAAGCAGTTCTTC. This rearrangement joins TRBV11-2 to TRBJ2-1, with D perhaps matching TRBD1 (5 bases). Germline loops: CDR1 SGHAT, CDR2 FQNNGV. The CDR3 covers 13 residues. V shed 5 bases and J shed 11 bases, with 16 bases lying between them.

The V gene is TRBV20-1, the J gene TRBJ1-6, with D unclear. This CDR3 is 13 amino acids long. V was clipped by 0 bases and J by 6 bases, with 6 bases between them. Germline V lookup: CDR1 DFQATT, CDR2 SNEGSKA (reference sequence). In nucleotides, the CDR3 is TGCAGTGCTAGAGATCACAGTAATTCACCCCTCCACTTT. Its translation is CSARDHSNSPLHF.

This rearrangement joins TRBV19 to TRBJ1-5; the D gene is possibly TRBD1 (6 bases). V lost 5 bases and J lost 3, with 11 bases in between. Germline CDR1 and CDR2: LNHDA and SQIVND (reference sequence). There are 14 residues in the CDR3. The CDR3 reads CASSQQGLNQPQHF. CDR3 nucleotide sequence: TGTGCCAGTAGTCAACAGGGCCTCAATCAGCCCCAGCATTTT.

The CDR3 sequence is CASRHTERTEAFF. CDR3 DNA: TGTGCCAGCAGGCACACAGAGAGGACTGAAGCTTTCTTT. V usage is TRBV12-3 or TRBV12-4 and J usage is TRBJ1-1; no clear D gene. The length of the CDR3 is 13 residues. Trimming cost V 6 bases and J 5 bases, with 13 bases left between them.

The sample holds a few counts of this clonotype. The V call is TRBV11-2, the J call TRBJ2-1; 7 positions match TRBD1. The CDR3 contains 15 residues. Germline CDR1 SGHAT, CDR2 FQNNGV. V lost 3 bases and J lost 9; bases outside the gene matches: 11. CDR3 sequence reads: CASSFSVEGAIEQFF. Here the CDR3 DNA reads TGTGCCAGCAGCTTTTCTGTCGAGGGGGCAATTGAGCAGTTCTTC.

V is TRBV7-9 and J is TRBJ2-1, with D unresolved. The CDR3 is made up of 14 amino acids. Trimming removed 6 bases from V and 1 base from J, with 10 bases in between. Per germline, CDR1 SEHNR and CDR2 FQNEAQ (reference sequence). For the CDR3, the DNA is TGTGCCAGCAGGCCACGTGAGTCCTACAATGAGCAGTTCTTC. This translates into CASRPRESYNEQFF.

This clonotype turned up a few times. The chain employs TRBV3-1 and TRBJ1-1, with 7 bases matching TRBD1. This CDR3 is 15 amino acids long. From germline, CDR1 is LGHDT and CDR2 YNNKEL (reference sequence). Trimming at V came to 4 bases and at J to 7 bases, leaving 12 bases not matched to a gene. CDR3 residues: CASSPAETGNIEAFF. In DNA, the CDR3 is TGTGCCAGCAGCCCTGCGGAGACAGGGAATATTGAAGCTTTCTTT.

V and J are TRBV6-1 and TRBJ2-7; D ambiguous. The CDR3 loop spans 12 amino acids. Germline V CDR1 and CDR2: MNHNS, SASEGT. The V end lost 1 base, the J end lost 4 bases, and 5 bases lay between the germline ends. The DNA of the CDR3 is TGTGCCAGCAGTGAAGACAGATACGAGCAGTACTTC. Translation: CASSEDRYEQYF.

This clonotype has only a few counts. This chain connects TRBV12-3 or TRBV12-4 to TRBJ1-1; 11 nucleotides align to TRBD1. CDR3 length equals 13 residues. The V segment lost 10 bases and the J segment 5 bases; nucleotides outside the gene matches: 6. In nucleotides, the CDR3 is TGTGCCACCCGGACAGGGGGCTGGACTGAAGCTTTCTTT. Translated, it gives CATRTGGWTEAFF.

This clonotype was counted between two and nine times. The chain uses TRBV4-1 and TRBJ1-2; D gene unclear. Trimming cost V 4 bases and J 2 bases, with 14 bases left between them. This CDR3 has 15 amino acids. Germline CDR1 MGHRA, CDR2 YSYEKL. This CDR3 reads CASSPGPSENYGYTF. CDR3 DNA sequence: TGCGCCAGCAGCCCCGGGCCCAGTGAGAACTATGGCTACACCTTC.

This chain connects TRBV10-3 to TRBJ2-7; 7 bases line up with TRBD1. The V segment lost 7 bases and the J segment 6 bases; nucleotides outside the gene matches: 9. The CDR3 totals 13 residues. From germline, CDR1 is ENHRY and CDR2 SYGVKD. CDR3 sequence (DNA): TGTGCCATCAACCCTACAGGGGTTTCCGAGCAGTACTTC. Its protein is CAINPTGVSEQYF.

The chain uses TRBV4-3 and TRBJ2-1, with TRBD2 matching over 15 bases. J gave up 0 bases and V 4 bases, and 4 bases lay outside the gene matches. The CDR3 loop spans 18 amino acids. Germline V gives CDR1 LGHNA, CDR2 YSLEER. CDR3 loop: CASSRTSGGGSSYNEQFF. CDR3 sequence (DNA): TGCGCCAGCAGCCGGACTAGCGGGGGGGGTAGCTCCTACAATGAGCAGTTCTTC.